The 20 T cell receptor beta chains reported below all come from one sample, sequenced in a study of cytomegalovirus exposure and HLA in healthy donors. Only in-frame clones appear in the TCRdb table, and some are missing; sequencing was by immunoSEQ multiplex PCR. The sample carries 55,000 to 70,000 clones, roughly 94% recorded once. Sample: PBMCs. These receptors were taken from a man younger than 30 in good health and CMV-seronegative.

The chain recombines TRBV19 with TRBJ2-7, with a tentative D call TRBD2 (5 bases). Trimming stripped 5 bases from V and 0 bases from J, with 8 bases between. Germline-derived CDR1 and CDR2 are LNHDA and SQIVND (reference sequence). CDR3 size: 13 residues. CDR3 sequence reads: CASSHRGSYEQYF. The CDR3 DNA reads TGTGCCAGTAGTCACCGGGGCTCCTACGAGCAGTACTTC.

The chain couples TRBV7-9 to TRBJ2-2, with D possibly being TRBD2 (6 bases). Germline V gene lookup returns CDR1 SEHNR and CDR2 FQNEAQ (reference sequence). The CDR3 is made up of 14 amino acids. The V and J ends lost 1 base and 4 bases respectively, with 7 bases between them. The CDR3 is CASSLGRATGELFF. The DNA for the CDR3 is TGTGCCAGCAGCTTAGGGAGGGCCACCGGGGAGCTGTTTTTT.

The chain couples TRBV30 to TRBJ1-2; possibly TRBD1 for D (5 bases). Germline CDR1 is GTSNPN and CDR2 is SVGIG (reference sequence). CDR3 length: 14 amino acids. Deletions cut 0 bases from V and 6 bases from J, with 14 bases between. The CDR3, as DNA: TGTGCCTGGAGTGTACTGGACGGGGGGGATGGCTACACCTTC. It is translated as CAWSVLDGGDGYTF.

The count of this clone is one. The chain is built from TRBV14 and TRBJ2-1; the D gene is possibly TRBD1 (6 bases). There are 16 residues in the CDR3. CDR1 and CDR2 (germline): SGHDN, FVKESK. V lost 1 base and J lost 6, with 16 bases in between. The CDR3 DNA sequence: TGTGCCAGCAGCCAAGGGGCTGGGGGCATTTTCAATGAGCAGTTCTTC. This sequence encodes CASSQGAGGIFNEQFF.

This chain links TRBV14 with TRBJ2-2; TRBD2 matches 13 bases. With 1 base clipped from V and 5 bases from J, the junction kept 7 bases outside the gene matches. This CDR3 spans 18 amino acids. Germline CDR1 SGHDN, CDR2 FVKESK. The CDR3 is CASSQAPGLAGVTGELFF. The CDR3 DNA is TGTGCCAGCAGCCAAGCCCCCGGACTAGCGGGAGTTACCGGGGAGCTGTTTTTT. Full variable domain (remainder filled in from reference TRBV14 and TRBJ2-2): EAGVTQFPSHSVIEKGQTVTLRCDPISGHDNLYWYRRVMGKEIKFLLHFVKESKQDESGMPNNRFLAERTGGTYSTLKVQPAELEDSGVYFCASSQAPGLAGVTGELFFGEGSRLTVL.

The chain couples TRBV18 to TRBJ2-2, with 10 bases matching TRBD1. V shed 2 bases, J shed 4 bases, and the junction held 1 base outside the gene matches. CDR3 length equals 15 residues. In germline, CDR1 is KGHSH, CDR2 LQKENI. In DNA, the CDR3 is TGTGCCAGCTCACCAGGGACAGGGGTCACCGGGGAGCTGTTTTTT. It codes for CASSPGTGVTGELFF.

The chain recombines TRBV6-6 with TRBJ2-7; 7 bases are shared with TRBD2. Germline values: CDR1 MNHNY, CDR2 SVGAGI (reference sequence). V lost 6 bases to trimming and J lost 7 bases; unmatched junction nucleotides: 12. The CDR3 has 14 residues. CDR3 residues: CASSPLRERVEQYF. As DNA, the CDR3 is TGTGCCAGCAGCCCGCTGCGGGAGAGGGTTGAGCAGTACTTC.

This chain connects TRBV6-5 to TRBJ2-1, with 9 bases matching TRBD2. This CDR3 contains 15 residues. Trimming removed 6 bases from V and 8 bases from J; junction bases left unmatched: 11. Germline CDR1 and CDR2: MNHEY and SVGAGI. Written as DNA, the CDR3 is TGTGCCAGCAGGCCTATAGCGGGAGTGGTGGATGAGCAGTTCTTC. It yields the protein CASRPIAGVVDEQFF.

V gene TRBV5-1 combines with J gene TRBJ2-3; 7 nucleotides agree with TRBD2. The CDR3 loop spans 14 amino acids. The germline V gene has CDR1 SGHRS and CDR2 YFSETQ. V shed 7 bases and J 2 bases; nucleotides not matched to a gene: 7. The CDR3: CASFGQRDTDTQYF. In DNA, the CDR3 is TGCGCCAGCTTCGGTCAGCGGGACACAGATACGCAGTATTTT.

V gene TRBV11-2 combines with J gene TRBJ2-7; D ambiguous. V was trimmed by 3 bases and J by 3 bases, leaving 12 bases between them. The V gene's germline CDR1 is SGHAT and CDR2 FQNNGV. This CDR3 is built from 14 residues. In nucleotides, the CDR3 is TGTGCCAGCAGCTTCCGGGTAGGTGACTACGAGCAGTACTTC. Its translation is CASSFRVGDYEQYF.

The chain couples TRBV2 to TRBJ1-1; 7 bases agree with TRBD1. Germline loops: CDR1 SNHLY, CDR2 FYNNEI. The V segment lost 6 bases and the J segment 7 bases; nucleotides outside the gene matches: 8. The CDR3 has 13 residues. CDR3 amino acids: CASSQTGRDEAFF. DNA for the CDR3: TGTGCCAGCAGCCAGACAGGGCGCGATGAAGCTTTCTTT.

The chain is built from TRBV28 and TRBJ1-5, with D perhaps matching TRBD1 (6 bases). The germline V gene encodes CDR1 MDHEN and CDR2 SYDVKM. Trimming shortened V by 6 bases and J by 4 bases, and 13 bases separated the two germline ends. The CDR3 loop spans 14 amino acids. The CDR3 nucleotides read TGTGCCAGCAGAGGACCACAGGGAAATCAGCCCCAGCATTTT. It codes for CASRGPQGNQPQHF. Drawing the rest from reference TRBV28 and TRBJ1-5, the complete variable domain is DVKVTQSSRYLVKRTGEKVFLECVQDMDHENMFWYRQDPGLGLRLIYFSYDVKMKEKGDIPEGYSVSREKKERFSLILESASTNQTSMYLCASRGPQGNQPQHFGDGTRLSIL.

The J gene is TRBJ1-5, the V gene TRBV29-1, with 9 bases lining up with TRBD1. The V gene's germline CDR1 is SQVTM and CDR2 ANQGSEA. The CDR3 runs 14 residues. J was trimmed by 7 bases and V by 5 bases; bases with no gene match: 9. The CDR3 coding sequence is TGCAGCGTTCTCACAGGGGGCGGAGGACAGCCCCAGCATTTT. Encoded protein: CSVLTGGGGQPQHF.

The rearrangement links TRBV29-1 to TRBJ1-1, with 7 bases fitting TRBD1. Germline V gene lookup returns CDR1 SQVTM and CDR2 ANQGSEA. Unmatched junction bases numbered 12, after V lost 1 base and J lost 4 bases. This CDR3 spans 16 amino acids. As DNA, the CDR3 is TGCAGCGTTGAAGGTTTCAAGACAGGGATCGGCACTGAAGCTTTCTTT. Translating it yields CSVEGFKTGIGTEAFF. The whole variable domain, filled in from reference TRBV29-1 and TRBJ1-1, reads SAVISQKPSRDICQRGTSLTIQCQVDSQVTMMFWYRQQPGQSLTLIATANQGSEATYESGFVIDKFPISRPNLTFSTLTVSNMSPEDSSIYLCSVEGFKTGIGTEAFFGQGTRLTVV.

The V call is TRBV5-1, the J call TRBJ2-2; D is perhaps TRBD1 (5 bases). This CDR3 is 16 amino acids long. The germline V gene has CDR1 SGHRS and CDR2 YFSETQ. The V and J ends lost 3 bases and 0 bases respectively, with 12 bases between them. The CDR3 sequence: CASSSQTGTNTGELFF. CDR3 bases: TGCGCCAGCAGCTCGCAAACAGGAACGAACACCGGGGAGCTGTTTTTT.

The rearrangement links TRBV29-1 to TRBJ2-3; 7 bases are shared with TRBD2. CDR3 length equals 14 residues. Looked up from germline, CDR1 is SQVTM and CDR2 is ANQGSEA. Trimming took 8 bases from V and 5 from J; bases not matched to a gene: 13. The DNA for the CDR3 is TGCAGCTTCCTCTGGGGGGGAGTGGGAGATACGCAGTATTTT. This encodes CSFLWGGVGDTQYF.

This rearrangement joins TRBV29-1 to TRBJ2-1; 8 bases line up with TRBD2. Germline V gene data show CDR1 as SQVTM and CDR2 as ANQGSEA. V was pared by 4 bases and J by 12 bases, with 8 bases of the junction left unmatched. This CDR3 is built from 12 residues. As DNA, the CDR3 is TGCAGCGTTGGTGGGGCTAGCGGGCTGCAGTTCTTC. It is translated as CSVGGASGLQFF.

CDR3 sequence reads: CASSFQGDEAFF. The CDR3 nucleotides are TGTGCCAGCAGTTTTCAGGGGGATGAAGCTTTCTTT. This sequence joins TRBV2 and TRBJ1-1, with 7 positions matching TRBD1. The CDR3 covers 12 residues. Germline values: CDR1 SNHLY, CDR2 FYNNEI. V was pared by 5 bases and J by 7 bases, with 4 bases of the junction left unmatched.

The rearrangement joins TRBV13 to TRBJ1-1, with D unresolved. Germline V gene data show CDR1 as PRHDT and CDR2 as FYEKMQ (reference sequence). V was shortened by 1 base and J by 1 base, with 7 bases between the two germline ends. This CDR3 contains 14 residues. The CDR3 is CASSLEPGNTEAFF. The CDR3 DNA reads TGTGCCAGCAGCTTAGAGCCGGGGAACACTGAAGCTTTCTTT.

The chain employs TRBV5-4 and TRBJ2-3, with D maybe TRBD2 (6 bases). This CDR3 is built from 14 residues. From germline, CDR1 is SGHNT and CDR2 YYREEE (reference sequence). Trimming shortened V by 5 bases and J by 0 bases, and 10 bases separated the two germline ends. The CDR3 nucleotides read TGTGCCAGCAGGGGGACTCTTAGCACAGATACGCAGTATTTT. This gives the protein CASRGTLSTDTQYF.